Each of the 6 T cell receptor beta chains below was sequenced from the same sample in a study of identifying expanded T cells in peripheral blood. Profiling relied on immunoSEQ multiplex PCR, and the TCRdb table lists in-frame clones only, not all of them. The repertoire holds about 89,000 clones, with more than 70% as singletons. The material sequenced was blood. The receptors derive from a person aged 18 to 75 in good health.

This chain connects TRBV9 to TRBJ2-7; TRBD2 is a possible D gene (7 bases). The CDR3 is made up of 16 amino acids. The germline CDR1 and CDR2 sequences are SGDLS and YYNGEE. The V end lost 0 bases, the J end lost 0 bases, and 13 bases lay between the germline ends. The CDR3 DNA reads TGTGCCAGCAGCGTAGGCCCGGGGGGCTCCTCCTACGAGCAGTACTTC. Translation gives CASSVGPGGSSYEQYF.

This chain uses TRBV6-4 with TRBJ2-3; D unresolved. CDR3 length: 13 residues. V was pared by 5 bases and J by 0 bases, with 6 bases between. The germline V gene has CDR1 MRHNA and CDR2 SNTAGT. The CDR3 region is CASSISSTDTQYF. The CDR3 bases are TGTGCCAGCAGTATTTCTAGCACAGATACGCAGTATTTT.

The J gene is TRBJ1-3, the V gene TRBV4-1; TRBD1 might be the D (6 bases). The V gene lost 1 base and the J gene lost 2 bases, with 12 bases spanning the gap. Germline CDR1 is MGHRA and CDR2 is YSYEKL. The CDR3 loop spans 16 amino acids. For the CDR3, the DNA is TGCGCCAGCAGCCAAGGTGGCAGGGGCACTGGAAACACCATATATTTT. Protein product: CASSQGGRGTGNTIYF.

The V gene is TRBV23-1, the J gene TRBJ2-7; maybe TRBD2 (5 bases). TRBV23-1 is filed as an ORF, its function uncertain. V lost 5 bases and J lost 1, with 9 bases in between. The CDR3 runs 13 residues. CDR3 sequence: CASSWTVSYEQYF. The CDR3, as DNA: TGCGCCAGCAGTTGGACTGTTTCCTACGAGCAGTACTTC.

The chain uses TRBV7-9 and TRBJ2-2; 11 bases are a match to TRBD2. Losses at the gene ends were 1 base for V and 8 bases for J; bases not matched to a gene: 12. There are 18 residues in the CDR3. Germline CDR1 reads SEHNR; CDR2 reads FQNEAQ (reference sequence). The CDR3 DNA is TGTGCCAGCAGCTTAGTCTTAGGGACTAGCGGTCCAGGAGGGGAGCTGTTTTTT. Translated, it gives CASSLVLGTSGPGGELFF. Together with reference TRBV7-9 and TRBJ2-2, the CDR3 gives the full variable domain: DTGVSQNPRHKITKRGQNVTFRCDPISEHNRLYWYRQTLGQGPEFLTYFQNEAQLEKSRLLSDRFSAERPKGSFSTLEIQRTEQGDSAMYLCASSLVLGTSGPGGELFFGEGSRLTVL.

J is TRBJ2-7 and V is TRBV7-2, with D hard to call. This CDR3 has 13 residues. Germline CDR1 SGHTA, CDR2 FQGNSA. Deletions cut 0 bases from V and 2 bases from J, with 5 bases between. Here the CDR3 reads CASSLAETYEQYF. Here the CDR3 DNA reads TGTGCCAGCAGCTTAGCAGAAACCTACGAGCAGTACTTC. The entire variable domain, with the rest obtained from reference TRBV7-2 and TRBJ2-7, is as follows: GAGVSQSPSNKVTEKGKDVELRCDPISGHTALYWYRQSLGQGLEFLIYFQGNSAPDKSGLPSDRFSAERTGGSVSTLTIQRTQQEDSAVYLCASSLAETYEQYFGPGTRLTVT.